A single sample is the source of the 4 T cell receptor beta chains below, sequenced in a study of cytomegalovirus exposure and HLA in healthy donors. The PCR was carried out with 60 Vbeta primers and 13 Jbeta primers. The protocol was immunoSEQ multiplex PCR, while the TCRdb copy is restricted to in-frame clones and leaves out a portion. Seen here are 140,000 or so clones, about 70% observed once, and the top ten hold more than 4%. Source material: PBMCs. These receptors were collected from a man aged 55 to 70 in good health and CMV-seronegative.

This chain links TRBV5-4 with TRBJ1-2; D ambiguous. V shed 0 bases and J shed 8 bases, with 14 bases lying between them. CDR1 and CDR2 (germline): SGHNT, YYREEE (reference sequence). This CDR3 contains 14 residues. The CDR3: CASSLEVTSGGYTF. The CDR3 DNA reads TGTGCCAGCAGCTTGGAAGTGACTTCTGGCGGCTACACCTTC.

The CDR3 loop is CASSIWSGPPSTDTQYF. The CDR3 DNA reads TGTGCCAGTAGTATCTGGAGCGGCCCCCCTAGCACAGATACGCAGTATTTT. This chain joins TRBV19 and TRBJ2-3, with a possible D match to TRBD2 (5 bases). Deletions cut 3 bases from V and 0 bases from J, with 16 bases between. The CDR3 contains 17 residues. Germline V gene sequence: CDR1 LNHDA, CDR2 SQIVND (reference sequence).

This chain links TRBV4-2 with TRBJ1-1; 8 bases align to TRBD1. The CDR3 loop spans 16 amino acids. With 1 base clipped from V and 4 bases from J, the junction kept 8 bases outside the gene matches. Germline CDR1 reads LGHNA; CDR2 reads YNFKEQ. CDR3 region: CASSQASGGVSTEAFF. In nucleotides, the CDR3 is TGTGCCAGCAGCCAAGCCTCAGGGGGCGTGAGCACTGAAGCTTTCTTT.

This chain connects TRBV30 to TRBJ2-1; TRBD2 matches at 10 bases. V lost 4 bases to trimming and J lost 6 bases; unmatched junction nucleotides: 6. CDR1 is GTSNPN and CDR2 is SVGIG in the germline V gene (reference sequence). The CDR3 totals 14 residues. The CDR3, as DNA: TGTGCCTGGAATAGCGGGAGGAGGAGCAATGAGCAGTTCTTC. Its protein is CAWNSGRRSNEQFF.